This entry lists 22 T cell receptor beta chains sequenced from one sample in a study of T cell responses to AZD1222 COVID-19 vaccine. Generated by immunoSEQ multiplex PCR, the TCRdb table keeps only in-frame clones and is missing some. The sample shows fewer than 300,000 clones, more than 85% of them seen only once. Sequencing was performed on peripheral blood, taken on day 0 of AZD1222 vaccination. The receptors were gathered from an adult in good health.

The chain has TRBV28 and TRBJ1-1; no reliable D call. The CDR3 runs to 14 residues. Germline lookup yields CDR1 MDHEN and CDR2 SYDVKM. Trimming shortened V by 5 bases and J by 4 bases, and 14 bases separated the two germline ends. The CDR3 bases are TGTGCCAGCAGTCTCCCGGCCGGCGGCACTGAAGCTTTCTTT. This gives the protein CASSLPAGGTEAFF.

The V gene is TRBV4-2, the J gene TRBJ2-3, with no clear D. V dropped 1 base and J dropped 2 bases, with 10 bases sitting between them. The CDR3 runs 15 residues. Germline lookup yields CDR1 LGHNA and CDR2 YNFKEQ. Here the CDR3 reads CASSQGNYITDTQYF. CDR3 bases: TGTGCCAGCAGCCAAGGGAACTATATCACAGATACGCAGTATTTT.

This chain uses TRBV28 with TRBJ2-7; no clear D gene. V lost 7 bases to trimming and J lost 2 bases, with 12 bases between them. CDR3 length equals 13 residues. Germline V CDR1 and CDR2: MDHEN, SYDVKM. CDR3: CASNPPRTYEQYF. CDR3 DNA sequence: TGTGCCAGCAATCCCCCTCGAACCTACGAGCAGTACTTC. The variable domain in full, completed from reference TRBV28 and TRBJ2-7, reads DVKVTQSSRYLVKRTGEKVFLECVQDMDHENMFWYRQDPGLGLRLIYFSYDVKMKEKGDIPEGYSVSREKKERFSLILESASTNQTSMYLCASNPPRTYEQYFGPGTRLTVT.

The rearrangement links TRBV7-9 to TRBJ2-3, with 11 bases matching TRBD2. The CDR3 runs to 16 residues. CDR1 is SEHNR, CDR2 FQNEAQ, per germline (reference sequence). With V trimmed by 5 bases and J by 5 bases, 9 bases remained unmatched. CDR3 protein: CASSALTSGGGDTQYF. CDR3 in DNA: TGTGCCAGCAGCGCACTAACTAGCGGGGGCGGAGATACGCAGTATTTT.

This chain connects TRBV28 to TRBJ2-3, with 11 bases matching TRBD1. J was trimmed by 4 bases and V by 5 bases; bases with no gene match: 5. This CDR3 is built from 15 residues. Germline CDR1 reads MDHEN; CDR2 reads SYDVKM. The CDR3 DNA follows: TGTGCCAGCAGTCCTAGGACAGGGGGCGCAGATACGCAGTATTTT. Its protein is CASSPRTGGADTQYF.

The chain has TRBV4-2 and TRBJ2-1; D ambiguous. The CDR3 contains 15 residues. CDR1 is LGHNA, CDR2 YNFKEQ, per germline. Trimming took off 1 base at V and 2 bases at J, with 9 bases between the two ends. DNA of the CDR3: TGTGCCAGCAGCCAAGGAGCCGCTACCTACAATGAGCAGTTCTTC. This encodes CASSQGAATYNEQFF.

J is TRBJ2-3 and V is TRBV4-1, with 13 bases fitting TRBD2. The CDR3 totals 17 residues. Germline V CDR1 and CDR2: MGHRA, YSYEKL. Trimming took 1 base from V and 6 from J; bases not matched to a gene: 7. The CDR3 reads CASSQGQGLAGEDTQYF. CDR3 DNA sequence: TGCGCCAGCAGCCAAGGCCAAGGACTAGCGGGGGAGGATACGCAGTATTTT.

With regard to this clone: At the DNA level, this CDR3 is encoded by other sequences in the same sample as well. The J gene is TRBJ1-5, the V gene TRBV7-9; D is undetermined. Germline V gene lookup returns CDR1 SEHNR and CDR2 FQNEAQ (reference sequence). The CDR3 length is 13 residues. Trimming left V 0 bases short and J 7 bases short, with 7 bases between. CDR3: CASSLAGGQPQHF. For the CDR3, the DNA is TGTGCCAGCAGCTTAGCGGGAGGGCAGCCCCAGCATTTT.

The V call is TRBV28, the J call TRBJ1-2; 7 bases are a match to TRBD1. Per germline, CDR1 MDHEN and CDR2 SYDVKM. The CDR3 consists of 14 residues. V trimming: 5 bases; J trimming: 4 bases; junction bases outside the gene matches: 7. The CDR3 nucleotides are TGTGCCAGCAGTCCGGGACAGATGCGCTATGGCTACACCTTC. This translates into CASSPGQMRYGYTF.

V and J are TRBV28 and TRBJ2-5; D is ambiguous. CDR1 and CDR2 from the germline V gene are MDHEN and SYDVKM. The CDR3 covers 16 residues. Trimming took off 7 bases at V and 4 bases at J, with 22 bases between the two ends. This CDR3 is CASISFPATKGETQYF. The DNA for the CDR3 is TGTGCCAGCATCTCCTTCCCAGCCACCAAAGGAGAGACCCAGTACTTC.

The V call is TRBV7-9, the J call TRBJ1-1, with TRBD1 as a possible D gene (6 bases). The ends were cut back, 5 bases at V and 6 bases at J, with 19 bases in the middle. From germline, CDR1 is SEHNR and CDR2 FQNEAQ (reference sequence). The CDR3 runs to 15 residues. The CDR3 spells CASSQINKQGSEAFF. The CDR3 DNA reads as TGTGCCAGCAGCCAGATCAACAAGCAGGGGTCTGAAGCTTTCTTT.

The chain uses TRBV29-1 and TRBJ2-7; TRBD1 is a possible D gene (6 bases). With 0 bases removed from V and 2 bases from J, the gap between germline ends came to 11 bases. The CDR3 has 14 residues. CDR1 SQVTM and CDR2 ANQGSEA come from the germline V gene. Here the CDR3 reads CSVEETGPTYEQYF. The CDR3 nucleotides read TGCAGCGTTGAAGAAACAGGGCCCACCTACGAGCAGTACTTC.

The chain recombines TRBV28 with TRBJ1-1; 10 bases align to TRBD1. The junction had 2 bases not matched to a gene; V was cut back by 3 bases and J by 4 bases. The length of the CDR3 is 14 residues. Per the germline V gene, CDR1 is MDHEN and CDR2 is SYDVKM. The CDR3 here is CASSLGQGSTEAFF. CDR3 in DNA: TGTGCCAGCAGTTTGGGACAGGGGAGCACTGAAGCTTTCTTT.

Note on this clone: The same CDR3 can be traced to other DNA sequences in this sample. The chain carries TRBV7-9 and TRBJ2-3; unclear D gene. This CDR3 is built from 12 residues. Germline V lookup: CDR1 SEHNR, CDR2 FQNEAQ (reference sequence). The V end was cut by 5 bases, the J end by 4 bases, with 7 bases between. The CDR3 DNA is TGTGCCAGCAGCCCTGGGGCAGATACGCAGTATTTT. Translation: CASSPGADTQYF. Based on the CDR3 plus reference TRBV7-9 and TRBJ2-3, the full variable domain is DTGVSQNPRHKITKRGQNVTFRCDPISEHNRLYWYRQTLGQGPEFLTYFQNEAQLEKSRLLSDRFSAERPKGSFSTLEIQRTEQGDSAMYLCASSPGADTQYFGPGTRLTVL.

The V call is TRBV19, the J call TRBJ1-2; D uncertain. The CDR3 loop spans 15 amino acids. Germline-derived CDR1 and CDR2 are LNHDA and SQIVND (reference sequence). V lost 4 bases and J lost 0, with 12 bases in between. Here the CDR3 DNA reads TGTGCCAGTAGTAGAGGGCCATTAGCTAACTATGGCTACACCTTC. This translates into CASSRGPLANYGYTF.

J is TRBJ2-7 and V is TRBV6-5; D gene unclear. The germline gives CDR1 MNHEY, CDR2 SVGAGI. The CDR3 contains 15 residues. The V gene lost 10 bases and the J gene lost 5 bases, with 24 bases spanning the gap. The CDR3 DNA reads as TGTGCCACCGTTAGGTCCCGACGGTCCACTCACGAGCAGTACTTC. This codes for CATVRSRRSTHEQYF.

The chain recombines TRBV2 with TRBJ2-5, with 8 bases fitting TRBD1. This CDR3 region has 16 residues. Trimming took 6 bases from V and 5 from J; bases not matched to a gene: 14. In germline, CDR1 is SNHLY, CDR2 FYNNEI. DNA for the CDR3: TGTGCCAGCAGGCCTCCTGGACAGGGCCTCTGGGAGACCCAGTACTTC. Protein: CASRPPGQGLWETQYF.

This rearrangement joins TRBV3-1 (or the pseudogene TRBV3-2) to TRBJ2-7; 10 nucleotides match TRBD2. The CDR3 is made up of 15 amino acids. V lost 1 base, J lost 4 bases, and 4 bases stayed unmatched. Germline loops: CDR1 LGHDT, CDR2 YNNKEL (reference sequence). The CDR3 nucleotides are TGTGCCAGCAGCCAAGGGCTAGCGGGAGTTTACGAGCAGTACTTC. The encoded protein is CASSQGLAGVYEQYF.

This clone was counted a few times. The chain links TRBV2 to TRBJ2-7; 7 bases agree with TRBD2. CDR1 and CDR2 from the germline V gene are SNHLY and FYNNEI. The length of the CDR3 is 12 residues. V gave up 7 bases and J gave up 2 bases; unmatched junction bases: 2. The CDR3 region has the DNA TGTGCCAGCAAGCGGGGCACCTACGAGCAGTACTTC. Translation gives CASKRGTYEQYF.

CDR3 nucleotides: TGTGCCAGCAGTCGTGCTGAGGGGGAAAAACTGTTTTTT. Amino acids: CASSRAEGEKLFF. The chain combines TRBV12-3 or TRBV12-4 with TRBJ1-4; TRBD1 is a possible D gene (5 bases). The length of the CDR3 is 13 residues. Trimming cost V 5 bases and J 8 bases, with 12 bases left between them.

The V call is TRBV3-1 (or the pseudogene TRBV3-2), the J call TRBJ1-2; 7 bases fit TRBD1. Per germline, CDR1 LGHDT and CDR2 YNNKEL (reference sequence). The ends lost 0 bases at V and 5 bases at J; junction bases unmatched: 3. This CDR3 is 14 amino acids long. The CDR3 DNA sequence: TGTGCCAGCAGCCAAGATACAGGGGAGTATGGCTACACCTTC. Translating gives CASSQDTGEYGYTF.

The CDR3 DNA follows: TGCGCCAGCAGCTTGGGGGACAGGGTAACAGATACGCAGTATTTT. It codes for CASSLGDRVTDTQYF. V usage is TRBV5-1 and J usage is TRBJ2-3, with 9 bases that match TRBD1. The germline gives CDR1 SGHRS, CDR2 YFSETQ. The CDR3 sequence is 15 residues long. V shed 0 bases, J shed 3 bases, and the junction held 2 bases outside the gene matches. Drawing the rest from reference TRBV5-1 and TRBJ2-3, the complete variable domain is KAGVTQTPRYLIKTRGQQVTLSCSPISGHRSVSWYQQTPGQGLQFLFEYFSETQRNKGNFPGRFSGRQFSNSRSEMNVSTLELGDSALYLCASSLGDRVTDTQYFGPGTRLTVL.